This note documents a single T cell receptor beta chain sequence. What it binds is not known. V was cut by 3 bases and J by 0 bases, with 9 bases left in between. The V gene's germline CDR1 is KGHSH and CDR2 LQKENI. The CDR3 is made up of 15 amino acids. The data belong to a study of long-term antiretroviral therapy in people with HIV. Broader study findings: All time points showed a repertoire dominated by clones expanded before ART.

Survey level was the resolution at which the v3.0 immunoSEQ assay ran. Sequencing was designed to cover about 40,000-55,000 T-cell genomes in each sample. Some clones are missing from TCRdb's copy, which holds only in-frame ones; the method was immunoSEQ multiplex PCR. The top ten hold 3% to 4% of the sample, which has around 21,000 clones, 88% seen once. The clonotype was recovered from a man in his sixties with HIV. Source: unsorted PBMCs, taken 2.3 years after starting antiretroviral therapy. The V and J genes are TRBV18 and TRBJ2-1; D is ambiguous. DNA of the CDR3: TGTGCCAGCTCACCTCAGCCGAGCTCCTACAATGAGCAGTTCTTC. It yields the protein CASSPQPSSYNEQFF.